The T cell receptor beta chain described here comes from a study of blood T cell repertoires in COVID-19. Germline loops: CDR1 SNHLY, CDR2 FYNNEI. The V gene end was trimmed by 3 bases and the J gene end by 3 bases; junction bases not matched to a gene: 2. The CDR3 length is 14 residues. Generated by immunoSEQ multiplex PCR, the TCRdb table keeps only in-frame clones and is missing some. The sample holds approximately 230,000 clones, 88% seen once. This receptor was identified in a man of 80 years or more with acute or convalescent COVID-19. The sample comprised peripheral blood. The chain combines TRBV2 with TRBJ2-3, with 8 bases fitting TRBD1. In DNA form, the CDR3 reads TGTGCCAGCAGTGACAGGGGGCCGACAGATACGCAGTATTTT. Translation: CASSDRGPTDTQYF.